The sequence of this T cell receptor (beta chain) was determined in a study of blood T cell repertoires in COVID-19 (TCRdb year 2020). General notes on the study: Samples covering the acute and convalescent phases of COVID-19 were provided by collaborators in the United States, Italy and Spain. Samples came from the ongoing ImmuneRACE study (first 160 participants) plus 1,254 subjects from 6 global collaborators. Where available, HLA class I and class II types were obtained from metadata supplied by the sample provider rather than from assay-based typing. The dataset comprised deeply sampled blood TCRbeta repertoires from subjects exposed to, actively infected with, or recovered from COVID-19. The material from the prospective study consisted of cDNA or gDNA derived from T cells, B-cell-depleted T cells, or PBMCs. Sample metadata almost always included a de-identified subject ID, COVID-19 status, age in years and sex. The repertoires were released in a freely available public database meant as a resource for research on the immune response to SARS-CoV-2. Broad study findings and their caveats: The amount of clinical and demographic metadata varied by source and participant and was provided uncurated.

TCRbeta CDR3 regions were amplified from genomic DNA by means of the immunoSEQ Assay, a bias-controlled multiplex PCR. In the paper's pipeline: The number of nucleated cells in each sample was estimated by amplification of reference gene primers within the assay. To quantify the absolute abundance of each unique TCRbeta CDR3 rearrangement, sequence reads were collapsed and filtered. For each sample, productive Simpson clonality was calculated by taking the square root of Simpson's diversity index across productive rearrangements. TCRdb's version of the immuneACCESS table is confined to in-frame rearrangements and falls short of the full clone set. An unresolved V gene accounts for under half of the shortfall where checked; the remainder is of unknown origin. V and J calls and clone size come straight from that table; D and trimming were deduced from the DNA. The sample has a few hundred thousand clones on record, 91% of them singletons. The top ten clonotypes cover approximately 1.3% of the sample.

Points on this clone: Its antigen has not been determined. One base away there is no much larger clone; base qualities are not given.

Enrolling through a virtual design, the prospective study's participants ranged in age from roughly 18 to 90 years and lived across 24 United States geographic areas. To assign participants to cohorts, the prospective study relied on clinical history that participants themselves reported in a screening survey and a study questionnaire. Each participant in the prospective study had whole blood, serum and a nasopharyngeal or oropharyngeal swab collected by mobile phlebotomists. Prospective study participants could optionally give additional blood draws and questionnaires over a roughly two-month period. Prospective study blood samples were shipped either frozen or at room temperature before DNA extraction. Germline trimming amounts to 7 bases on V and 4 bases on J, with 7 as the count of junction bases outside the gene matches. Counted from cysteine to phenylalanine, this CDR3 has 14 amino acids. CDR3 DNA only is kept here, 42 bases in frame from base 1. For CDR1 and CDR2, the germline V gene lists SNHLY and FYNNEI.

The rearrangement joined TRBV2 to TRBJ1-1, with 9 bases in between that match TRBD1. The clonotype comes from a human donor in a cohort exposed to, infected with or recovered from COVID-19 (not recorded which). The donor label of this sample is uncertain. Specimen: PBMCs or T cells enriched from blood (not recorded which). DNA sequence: TGTGCCAGCAATCCACAGGGGGCGGGCACTGAAGCTTTCTTT. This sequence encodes CASNPQGAGTEAFF.